This T cell receptor (beta chain) appears in the sequencing data of a study of T-cell memory formation after mild COVID-19. Findings and limits, study-wide: Pre-infection memory held some responding clones, suggesting pre-existing cross-reactive T cells responded. SARS-CoV-2 specificity of second-wave clones peaking day 37 was unconfirmed. The study found contracting CD4+ clones mainly in CM and EM and contracting CD8+ clones in EMRA.

This clonotype was seen more than once but under ten times. Antigen unknown. In TCRdb, the 5' RACE reads were re-called with MiXCR into one record per CDR3 protein. This sample has about 290,000 distinct CDR3 sequences, with around a sixth found just once. CDR3 size: 14 residues. From germline, CDR1 is MDHEN and CDR2 SYDVKM. V lost 6 bases to trimming and J lost 5 bases; unmatched junction nucleotides: 7. The receptor was derived from a man aged 18-30 years who had mild COVID-19 (a few samples of this study predate the infection). Cell type and time point are not known. Sequencing was done on a sample of PBMCs or a T cell subset sorted from them (not recorded which). The chain joins TRBV28 to TRBJ2-3, with 8 bases aligning to TRBD2. CDR3 sequence reads: CASRPTSEGDTQYF. The DNA for the CDR3 is TGTGCCAGCAGGCCGACTAGCGAGGGAGATACGCAGTATTTT.